A single sample is the source of the 13 T cell receptor beta chains below, sequenced in a study of blood T cell repertoires in COVID-19. Profiling relied on immunoSEQ multiplex PCR, and the TCRdb table lists in-frame clones only, not all of them. The table records 200,000 to 300,000 clones, 85% to 90% of them present only once. Input material: peripheral blood. These receptor sequences come from an older woman with COVID-19, enrolled during active disease.

The rearrangement uses TRBV11-2 and TRBJ1-6; D is undetermined. CDR1 is SGHAT, CDR2 FQNNGV, per germline. CDR3 length: 12 residues. Trimming cost V 4 bases and J 5 bases, with 3 bases left between them. The CDR3 DNA is TGTGCCAGCAGCTACAATAATTCACCCCTCCACTTT. Translation gives CASSYNNSPLHF. The complete variable domain, with remaining parts taken from reference TRBV11-2 and TRBJ1-6, reads EAGVAQSPRYKIIEKRQSVAFWCNPISGHATLYWYQQILGQGPKLLIQFQNNGVVDDSQLPKDRFSAERLKGVDSTLKIQPAKLEDSAVYLCASSYNNSPLHFGNGTRLTVT.

This sequence joins TRBV27 and TRBJ2-7; 9 nucleotides agree with TRBD1. V was clipped by 5 bases and J by 1 base; unmatched bases: 9. CDR1 MNHEY and CDR2 SMNVEV come from the germline V gene (reference sequence). The CDR3 has 16 residues. The CDR3 region has the DNA TGTGCCAGCAGTGGGACAGGGATTTTCCTGTCCTACGAGCAGTACTTC. Translating gives CASSGTGIFLSYEQYF.

Here the CDR3 DNA reads TGTGCCAGCTCACCACGTGTCCCCTCGAACACCGGGGAGCTGTTTTTT. Its translation: CASSPRVPSNTGELFF. The chain combines TRBV18 with TRBJ2-2, with no clear D. Per the germline V gene, CDR1 is KGHSH and CDR2 is LQKENI. The CDR3 runs 16 residues. Deletions cut 1 base from V and 0 bases from J, with 9 bases between.

This chain joins TRBV11-2 and TRBJ1-1; 8 bases match TRBD1. This CDR3 contains 14 residues. The trim removed 4 bases at V and 5 bases at J, leaving 6 bases unmatched. CDR1 is SGHAT, CDR2 FQNNGV, per germline. CDR3 amino acids: CASSWQGARTEAFF. CDR3 bases: TGTGCCAGCAGCTGGCAGGGGGCGCGAACTGAAGCTTTCTTT.

The chain uses TRBV24-1 and TRBJ1-1; D is possibly TRBD1 (6 bases). Germline-derived CDR1 and CDR2 are KGHDR and SFDVKD. Trimming took off 4 bases at V and 7 bases at J, with 18 bases between the two ends. The CDR3 consists of 15 residues. CDR3 DNA: TGTGCCACCAGTGACCCCCTTCTGGACAGTGATGAAGCTTTCTTT. Its protein product is CATSDPLLDSDEAFF.

In DNA form, the CDR3 reads TGTGCCAGCAGTTACCGCCCGACTTACGAGCAGTACTTC. Translated: CASSYRPTYEQYF. The rearrangement links TRBV6-5 to TRBJ2-7; D is unclear. The V end was cut by 2 bases, the J end by 4 bases, with 9 bases between. Germline assignment: CDR1 MNHEY and CDR2 SVGAGI. The CDR3 has 13 amino acids.

This chain uses TRBV6-5 with TRBJ1-4; 11 nucleotides align to TRBD1. Germline CDR1 is MNHEY and CDR2 is SVGAGI. V lost 4 bases and J lost 4; bases outside the gene matches: 5. This CDR3 contains 16 residues. CDR3 DNA sequence: TGTGCCAGCAGTTGGGGACAGGGGGTTGATAATGAAAAACTGTTTTTT. Its protein is CASSWGQGVDNEKLFF.

This clone was seen once. The J gene is TRBJ1-5, the V gene TRBV6-2 or TRBV6-3, with 10 bases matching TRBD1. V shed 4 bases, J shed 2 bases, and the junction held 14 bases outside the gene matches. The CDR3 is 19 residues long. CDR1 and CDR2 from the germline V gene are MNHEY and SVGEGT. CDR3 amino acids: CASSFNRTGGYRGNQPQHF. The CDR3 nucleotides read TGTGCCAGCAGTTTTAATCGGACAGGGGGTTATAGGGGCAATCAGCCCCAGCATTTT.

The rearrangement joins TRBV28 to TRBJ2-6, with a possible D match to TRBD2 (5 bases). Looked up from germline, CDR1 is MDHEN and CDR2 is SYDVKM. Between the trimmed V and J ends, which lost 6 bases and 0 bases, there was a span of 9 bases. This CDR3 has 15 amino acids. CDR3 DNA: TGTGCCAGCAGGCGAGGGAGCTCTGGGGCCAACGTCCTGACTTTC. It encodes CASRRGSSGANVLTF.

The genes are TRBV4-1 and TRBJ2-2; 12 bases agree with TRBD2. This CDR3 is built from 21 residues. Germline lookup yields CDR1 MGHRA and CDR2 YSYEKL. V trimming: 0 bases; J trimming: 1 base; junction bases outside the gene matches: 12. The CDR3 is CASSQDLPGLAGPRNTGELFF. CDR3 bases: TGCGCCAGCAGCCAAGATCTGCCCGGACTAGCGGGGCCCCGGAACACCGGGGAGCTGTTTTTT.

This chain connects TRBV5-1 to TRBJ1-1, with unresolved D. The CDR3 sequence is 13 residues long. Trimming took off 4 bases at V and 0 bases at J, with 7 bases between the two ends. Germline V CDR1 and CDR2: SGHRS, YFSETQ. The CDR3 bases are TGCGCCAGCAGCCCTTACATGAACACTGAAGCTTTCTTT. It encodes CASSPYMNTEAFF.

In its sample, this clone was seen a few times. The chain has TRBV20-1 and TRBJ1-2, with D hard to call. CDR3 length: 13 amino acids. The ends were cut back, 3 bases at V and 0 bases at J, with 8 bases in the middle. Per the germline V gene, CDR1 is DFQATT and CDR2 is SNEGSKA (reference sequence). For the CDR3, the DNA is TGCAGTGCTAGTGGCGATCCTAACTATGGCTACACCTTC. Translated, it gives CSASGDPNYGYTF.

The gene calls are TRBV6-5 and TRBJ1-6; D is uncertain. Germline CDR1 MNHEY, CDR2 SVGAGI. The CDR3 is made up of 13 amino acids. The germline V and J ends were trimmed by 2 bases and 9 bases, with 8 bases remaining between them. CDR3 DNA: TGTGCCAGCAGTTACCTCCGAGGTTCACCCCTCCACTTT. It is translated as CASSYLRGSPLHF.